The 2 T cell receptor beta chains listed next were all sequenced from one sample in a study of T cell clusters in autoimmune cytopenias. TRB was amplified by touch-down multiplex PCR, primer pools A and B combined. One entry per CDR3 protein, without DNA, is what TCRdb gives after re-calling the multiplex PCR reads. The sample data list 3,000 or so distinct CDR3 sequences. TRB was amplified from about 260 ng of peripheral blood genomic DNA per sample. The sample comprised peripheral blood. The receptors derive from a human donor with an autoimmune cytopenia or autoimmune hepatitis (not recorded which).

Measured by frequency, this clonotype is medium-sized. The J gene is TRBJ2-5, the V gene TRBV30; there is no DNA to check the TCRdb D call of TRBD2. The CDR3 loop spans 15 amino acids. Germline values: CDR1 GTSNPN, CDR2 SVGIG (reference sequence). The CDR3 protein is CAWSEGQAGGETQYF.

Its frequency marks this clonotype as medium-sized. The chain is built from TRBV6-5 and TRBJ1-2; TCRdb reports TRBD1, a call that lacks DNA to check it against. Germline V gene data show CDR1 as MNHEY and CDR2 as SVGAGI. This CDR3 is 14 amino acids long. The CDR3 loop reads CASSYGGRDYGYTF.